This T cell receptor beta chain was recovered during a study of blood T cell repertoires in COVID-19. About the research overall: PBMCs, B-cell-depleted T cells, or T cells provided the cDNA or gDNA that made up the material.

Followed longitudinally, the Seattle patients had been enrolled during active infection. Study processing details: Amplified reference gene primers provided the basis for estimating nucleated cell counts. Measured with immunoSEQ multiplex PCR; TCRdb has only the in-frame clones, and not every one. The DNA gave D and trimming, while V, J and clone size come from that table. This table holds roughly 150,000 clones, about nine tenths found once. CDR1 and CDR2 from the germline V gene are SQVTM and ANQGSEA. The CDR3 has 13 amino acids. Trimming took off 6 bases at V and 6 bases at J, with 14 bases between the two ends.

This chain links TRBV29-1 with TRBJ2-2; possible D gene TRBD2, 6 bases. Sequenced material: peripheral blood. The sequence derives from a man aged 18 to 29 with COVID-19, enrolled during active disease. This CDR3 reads CSVAVGGPGELFF. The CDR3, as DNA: TGCAGCGTGGCCGTTGGAGGGCCCGGGGAGCTGTTTTTT.